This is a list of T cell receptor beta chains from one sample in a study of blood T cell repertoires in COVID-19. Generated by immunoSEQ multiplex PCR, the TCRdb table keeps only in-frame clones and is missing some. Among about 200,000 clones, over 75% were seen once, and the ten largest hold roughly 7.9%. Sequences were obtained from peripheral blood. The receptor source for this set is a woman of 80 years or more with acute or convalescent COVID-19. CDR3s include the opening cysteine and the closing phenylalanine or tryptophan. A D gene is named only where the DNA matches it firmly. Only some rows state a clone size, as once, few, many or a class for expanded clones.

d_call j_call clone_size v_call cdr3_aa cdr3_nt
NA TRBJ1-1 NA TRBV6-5 CASSREMFTEAFF TGTGCCAGCAGCCGCGAAATGTTCACTGAAGCTTTCTTT
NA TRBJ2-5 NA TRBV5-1 CASSLLGGQETQYF TGCGCCAGCAGCTTGTTAGGCGGCCAAGAGACCCAGTACTTC
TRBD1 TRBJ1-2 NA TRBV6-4 CASRNQGAVDGYTF TGTGCCAGCAGGAACCAGGGGGCGGTGGATGGCTACACCTTC
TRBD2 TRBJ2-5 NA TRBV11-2 CASSTGTSGVETQYF TGTGCCAGCAGCACAGGGACTAGCGGGGTTGAGACCCAGTACTTC
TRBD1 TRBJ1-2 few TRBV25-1 CASSVQQGSHGYTF TGTGCCAGCAGTGTACAACAGGGGAGTCATGGCTACACCTTC
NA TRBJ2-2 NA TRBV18 CASSPTRVGSSTGELFF TGTGCCAGCTCACCAACACGGGTGGGTTCCTCCACCGGGGAGCTGTTTTTT
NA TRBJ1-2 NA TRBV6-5 CASRKQGNNGYTF TGTGCCAGCAGAAAACAGGGCAATAATGGCTACACCTTC
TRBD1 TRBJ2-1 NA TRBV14 CASTPRGQGFYNEQFF TGTGCCAGCACCCCAAGGGGACAGGGCTTCTACAATGAGCAGTTCTTC
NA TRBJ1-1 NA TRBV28 CASSLDRPPPMNTEAFF TGTGCCAGCAGTTTGGACAGACCGCCCCCAATGAACACTGAAGCTTTCTTT
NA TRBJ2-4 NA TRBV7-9 CASSFQTGNIQYF TGTGCCAGCAGCTTCCAGACTGGTAACATTCAGTACTTC
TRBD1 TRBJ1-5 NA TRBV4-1 CASSQDRRGSNQPQHF TGCGCCAGCAGCCAAGATCGCAGGGGGAGCAATCAGCCCCAGCATTTT
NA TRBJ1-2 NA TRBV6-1 CASSEALIGATAYYYGYTF TGTGCCAGCAGTGAAGCGCTCATCGGAGCCACCGCCTATTACTATGGCTACACCTTC
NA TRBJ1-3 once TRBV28 CASSLLQSLSGNTIYF TGTGCCAGCAGTTTACTGCAGTCGTTATCTGGAAACACCATATATTTT
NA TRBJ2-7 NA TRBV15 CATSRDYTGIRLGQYF TGTGCCACCAGCAGAGATTATACGGGAATTCGTTTAGGGCAGTACTTC
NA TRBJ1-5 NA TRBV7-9 CASSLGTTDFAQPQHF TGTGCCAGCAGCTTGGGGACAACGGATTTTGCTCAGCCCCAGCATTTT
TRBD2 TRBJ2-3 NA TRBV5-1 CASSLAGSGSSGTDTQYF TGCGCCAGCAGCTTGGCCGGTAGCGGGAGTTCGGGCACAGATACGCAGTATTTT
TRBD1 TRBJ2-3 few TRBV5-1 CASSRGQGSDTQYF TGCGCCAGCAGCAGAGGACAGGGGTCAGATACGCAGTATTTT
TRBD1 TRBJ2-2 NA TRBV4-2 CASSPSAGTGSTGELFF TGTGCCAGCAGCCCATCCGCCGGGACAGGGAGCACCGGGGAGCTGTTTTTT
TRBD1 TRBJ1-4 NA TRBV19 CASSFSGTENEKLFF TGTGCCAGTAGTTTTTCCGGGACAGAAAATGAAAAACTGTTTTTT
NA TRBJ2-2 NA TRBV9 CASSGTGTPNTGELFF TGTGCCAGCAGCGGGACCGGGACACCGAACACCGGGGAGCTGTTTTTT
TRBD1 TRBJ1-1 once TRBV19 CASSIRRQGIEAFF TGTGCCAGTAGTATTAGAAGACAGGGAATTGAAGCTTTCTTT
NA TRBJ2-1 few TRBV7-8 CASSLDFNGEQFF TGTGCCAGCAGCTTAGATTTTAACGGTGAGCAGTTCTTC
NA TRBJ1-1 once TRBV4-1 CASSQDWAGREAFF TGCGCCAGCAGCCAAGATTGGGCAGGCCGAGAAGCTTTCTTT
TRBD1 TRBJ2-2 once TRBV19 CASQIETGGPGELFF TGTGCCAGCCAGATCGAGACAGGGGGACCCGGGGAGCTGTTTTTT
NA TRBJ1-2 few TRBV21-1 CASSPPGQGHGANYGYTF TGTGCCAGCAGCCCCCCGGGACAGGGGCACGGGGCTAACTATGGCTACACCTTC
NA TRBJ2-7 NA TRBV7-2 CASSLVSYEQYF TGTGCCAGCAGCTTAGTCTCTTACGAGCAGTACTTC
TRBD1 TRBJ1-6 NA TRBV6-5 CASSYQDRGLSPLHF TGTGCCAGCAGTTACCAGGACAGGGGCCTTTCACCCCTCCACTTT
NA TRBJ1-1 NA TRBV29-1 CSVERGTGGSEAFF TGCAGCGTCGAGAGGGGCACGGGAGGTTCTGAAGCTTTCTTT
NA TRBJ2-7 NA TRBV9 CASSVEGQGGEQYF TGTGCCAGCAGCGTAGAGGGGCAGGGTGGCGAGCAGTACTTC
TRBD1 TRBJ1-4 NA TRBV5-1 CASSLGQGVGRDEKLFF TGCGCCAGCAGCTTGGGACAGGGAGTGGGTCGGGATGAAAAACTGTTTTTT
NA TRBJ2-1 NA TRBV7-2 CASTGRGLAESSYNEQFF TGTGCCAGCACCGGCCGGGGGCTAGCGGAGAGCTCCTACAATGAGCAGTTCTTC
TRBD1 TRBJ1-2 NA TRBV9 CASSVDRGQYDGYTF TGTGCCAGCAGCGTAGACAGGGGGCAATATGATGGCTACACCTTC
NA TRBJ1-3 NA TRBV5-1 CASSLGREANTIYF TGCGCCAGCAGCTTGGGGAGGGAGGCAAACACCATATATTTT
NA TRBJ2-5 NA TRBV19 CASSMGGDGETQYF TGTGCCAGTAGTATGGGGGGAGATGGGGAGACCCAGTACTTC
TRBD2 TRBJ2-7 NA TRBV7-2 CASSPAGGSSYEQYF TGTGCCAGCAGCCCAGCGGGGGGGAGCTCCTACGAGCAGTACTTC
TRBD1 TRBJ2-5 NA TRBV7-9 CASSLGDRGSETQYF TGTGCCAGCAGCTTAGGGGACAGGGGGTCAGAGACCCAGTACTTC
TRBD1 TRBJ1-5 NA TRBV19 CASSTGTGQAQPQHF TGTGCCAGTAGTACCGGGACAGGGCAGGCTCAGCCCCAGCATTTT
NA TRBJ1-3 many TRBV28 CASRGGTGNTIYF TGTGCCAGTAGGGGGGGAACCGGAAACACCATATATTTT
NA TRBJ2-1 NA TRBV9 CASPQWRLARTLYNEQFF TGTGCCAGCCCCCAGTGGAGGCTAGCGAGAACACTGTACAATGAGCAGTTCTTC
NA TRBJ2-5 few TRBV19 CASSISGVSPEETQYF TGTGCCAGTAGTATCTCAGGGGTTTCCCCCGAAGAGACCCAGTACTTC
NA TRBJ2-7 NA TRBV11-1 CASSLAPGEQYF TGTGCCAGCAGCTTAGCGCCGGGCGAGCAGTACTTC
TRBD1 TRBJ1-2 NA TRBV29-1 CSGDTGTGYGYTF TGCAGCGGTGACACCGGGACAGGGTATGGCTACACCTTC
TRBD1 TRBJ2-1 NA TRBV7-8 CASSLGTGPFGEQFF TGTGCCAGCAGCTTGGGGACAGGGCCGTTCGGGGAGCAGTTCTTC
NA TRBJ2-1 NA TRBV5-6 CASSRQQNEQFF TGTGCCAGCAGCCGACAGCAAAATGAGCAGTTCTTC